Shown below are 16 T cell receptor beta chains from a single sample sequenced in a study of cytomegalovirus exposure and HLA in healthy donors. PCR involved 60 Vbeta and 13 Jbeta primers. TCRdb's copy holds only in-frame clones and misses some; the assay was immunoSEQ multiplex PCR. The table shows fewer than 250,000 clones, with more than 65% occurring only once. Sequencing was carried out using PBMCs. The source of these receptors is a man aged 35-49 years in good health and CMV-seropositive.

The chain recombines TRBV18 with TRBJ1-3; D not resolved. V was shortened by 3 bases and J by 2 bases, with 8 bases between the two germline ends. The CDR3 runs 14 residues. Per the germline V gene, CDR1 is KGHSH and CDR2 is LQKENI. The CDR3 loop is CASSPVRAGNTIYF. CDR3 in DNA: TGTGCCAGCTCACCGGTACGGGCTGGAAACACCATATATTTT.

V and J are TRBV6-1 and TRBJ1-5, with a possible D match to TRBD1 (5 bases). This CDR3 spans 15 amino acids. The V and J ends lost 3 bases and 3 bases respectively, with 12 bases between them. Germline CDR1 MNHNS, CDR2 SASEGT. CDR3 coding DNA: TGTGCCAGCAGTGAGTGGCAGGGCAACAATCAGCCCCAGCATTTT. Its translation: CASSEWQGNNQPQHF.

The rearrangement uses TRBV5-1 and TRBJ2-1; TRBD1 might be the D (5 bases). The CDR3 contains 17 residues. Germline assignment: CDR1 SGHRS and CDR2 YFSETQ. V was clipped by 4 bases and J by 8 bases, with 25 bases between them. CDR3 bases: TGCGCCAGCAGCCCCCCGGCCTGGGGCCAAATCTCCGATGAGCAGTTCTTC. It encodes CASSPPAWGQISDEQFF. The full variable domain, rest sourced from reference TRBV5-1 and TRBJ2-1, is KAGVTQTPRYLIKTRGQQVTLSCSPISGHRSVSWYQQTPGQGLQFLFEYFSETQRNKGNFPGRFSGRQFSNSRSEMNVSTLELGDSALYLCASSPPAWGQISDEQFFGPGTRLTVL.

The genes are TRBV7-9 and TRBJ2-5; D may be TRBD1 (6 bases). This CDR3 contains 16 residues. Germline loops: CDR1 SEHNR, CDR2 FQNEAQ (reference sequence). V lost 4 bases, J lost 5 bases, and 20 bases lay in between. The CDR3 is CASSSYRVHLRETQYF. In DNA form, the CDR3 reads TGTGCCAGCAGCTCTTACAGGGTCCACCTTCGGGAGACCCAGTACTTC. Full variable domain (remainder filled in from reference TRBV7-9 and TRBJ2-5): DTGVSQNPRHKITKRGQNVTFRCDPISEHNRLYWYRQTLGQGPEFLTYFQNEAQLEKSRLLSDRFSAERPKGSFSTLEIQRTEQGDSAMYLCASSSYRVHLRETQYFGPGTRLLVL.

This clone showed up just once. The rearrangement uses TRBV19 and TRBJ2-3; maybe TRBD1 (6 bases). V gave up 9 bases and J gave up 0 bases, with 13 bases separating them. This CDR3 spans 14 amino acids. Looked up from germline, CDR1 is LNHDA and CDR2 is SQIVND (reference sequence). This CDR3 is CASSRQVSTDTQYF. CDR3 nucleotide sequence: TGTGCCAGCTCCCGACAGGTTAGCACAGATACGCAGTATTTT. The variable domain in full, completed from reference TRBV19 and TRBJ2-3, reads DGGITQSPKYLFRKEGQNVTLSCEQNLNHDAMYWYRQDPGQGLRLIYYSQIVNDFQKGDIAEGYSVSREKKESFPLTVTSAQKNPTAFYLCASSRQVSTDTQYFGPGTRLTVL.

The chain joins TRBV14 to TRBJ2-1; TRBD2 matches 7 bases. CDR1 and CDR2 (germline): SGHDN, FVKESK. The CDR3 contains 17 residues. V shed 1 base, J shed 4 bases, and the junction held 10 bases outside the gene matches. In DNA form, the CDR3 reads TGTGCCAGCAGCCAAGGGGATGGCGGGAGAGGGTACAATGAGCAGTTCTTC. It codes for CASSQGDGGRGYNEQFF. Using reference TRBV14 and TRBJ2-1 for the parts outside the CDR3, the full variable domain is EAGVTQFPSHSVIEKGQTVTLRCDPISGHDNLYWYRRVMGKEIKFLLHFVKESKQDESGMPNNRFLAERTGGTYSTLKVQPAELEDSGVYFCASSQGDGGRGYNEQFFGPGTRLTVL.

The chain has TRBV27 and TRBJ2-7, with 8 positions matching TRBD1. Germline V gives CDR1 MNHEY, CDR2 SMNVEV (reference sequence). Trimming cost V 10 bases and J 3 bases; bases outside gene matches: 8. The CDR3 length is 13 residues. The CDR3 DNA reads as TGTGCCACCGCCAGGGGGCTAGGCTACGAGCAGTACTTC. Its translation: CATARGLGYEQYF.

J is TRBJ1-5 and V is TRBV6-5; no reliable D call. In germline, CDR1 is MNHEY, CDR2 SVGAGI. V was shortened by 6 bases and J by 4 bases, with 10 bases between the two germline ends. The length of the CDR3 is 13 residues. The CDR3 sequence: CASSPQRNQPQHF. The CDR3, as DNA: TGTGCCAGCAGCCCACAGAGAAATCAGCCCCAGCATTTT.

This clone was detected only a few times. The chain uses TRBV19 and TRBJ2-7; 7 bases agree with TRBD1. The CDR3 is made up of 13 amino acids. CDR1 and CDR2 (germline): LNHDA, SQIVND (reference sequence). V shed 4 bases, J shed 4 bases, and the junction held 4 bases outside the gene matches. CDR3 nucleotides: TGTGCCAGTAGTAGACAGGGTTATTACGAGCAGTACTTC. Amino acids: CASSRQGYYEQYF.

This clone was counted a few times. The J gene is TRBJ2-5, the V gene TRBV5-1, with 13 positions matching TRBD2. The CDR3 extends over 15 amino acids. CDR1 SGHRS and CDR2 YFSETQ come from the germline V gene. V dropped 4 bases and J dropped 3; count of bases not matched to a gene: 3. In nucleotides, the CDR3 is TGCGCCAGCAGCGGTGGGACTAGCGGGGAAGAGACCCAGTACTTC. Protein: CASSGGTSGEETQYF.

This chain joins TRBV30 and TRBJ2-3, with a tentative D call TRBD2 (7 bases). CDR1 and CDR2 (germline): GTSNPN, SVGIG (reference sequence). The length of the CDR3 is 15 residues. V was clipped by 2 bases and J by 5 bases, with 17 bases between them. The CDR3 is CAWSSRWGGQDTQYF. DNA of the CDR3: TGTGCCTGGAGTTCTCGGTGGGGGGGCCAAGATACGCAGTATTTT.

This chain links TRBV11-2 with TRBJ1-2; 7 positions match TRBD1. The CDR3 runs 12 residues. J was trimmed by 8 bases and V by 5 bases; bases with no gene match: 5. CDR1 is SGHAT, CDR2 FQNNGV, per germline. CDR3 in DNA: TGTGCCAGCAGCGCCGCAGGGGGAGGCTACACCTTC. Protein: CASSAAGGGYTF.

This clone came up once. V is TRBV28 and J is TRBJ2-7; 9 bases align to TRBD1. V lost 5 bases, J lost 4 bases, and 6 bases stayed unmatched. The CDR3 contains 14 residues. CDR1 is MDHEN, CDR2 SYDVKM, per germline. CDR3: CASSAGTGIYEQYF. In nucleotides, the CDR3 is TGTGCCAGCAGTGCCGGGACAGGGATATACGAGCAGTACTTC.

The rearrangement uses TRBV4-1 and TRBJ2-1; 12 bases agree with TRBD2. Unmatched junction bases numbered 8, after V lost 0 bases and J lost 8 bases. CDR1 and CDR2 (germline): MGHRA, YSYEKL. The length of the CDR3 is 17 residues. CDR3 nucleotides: TGCGCCAGCAGCCAAGACCCCCCGGCTAGCGGGAGGGATGAGCAGTTCTTC. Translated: CASSQDPPASGRDEQFF.

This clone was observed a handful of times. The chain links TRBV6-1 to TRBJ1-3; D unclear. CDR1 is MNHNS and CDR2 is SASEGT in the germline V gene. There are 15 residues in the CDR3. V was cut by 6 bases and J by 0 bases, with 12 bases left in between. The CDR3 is CASRRTAISGNTIYF. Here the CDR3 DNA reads TGTGCCAGCAGGCGAACAGCCATCTCTGGAAACACCATATATTTT.

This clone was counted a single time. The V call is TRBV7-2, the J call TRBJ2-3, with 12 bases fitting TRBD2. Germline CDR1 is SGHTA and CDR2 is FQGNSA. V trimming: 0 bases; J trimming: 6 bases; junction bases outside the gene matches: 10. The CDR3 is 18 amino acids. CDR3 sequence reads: CASSLALAGGPFRDTQYF. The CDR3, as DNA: TGTGCCAGCAGCTTAGCCCTAGCGGGGGGGCCCTTTCGTGATACGCAGTATTTT.